This passage covers 21 T cell receptor beta chains from one sample sequenced in a study of regulatory T cells in long-lasting Graves disease. TCRdb used MiXCR to reprocess the reads, holding one entry per CDR3 protein. The data show over a thousand distinct CDR3 sequences, 85% to 90% seen once. Preparation of the TCR library used RNA extracted from PBMCs. The sample here was peripheral blood mononuclear cells (PBMCs), taken with antithyroid drug treatment, in newly diagnosed or persistent Graves disease (not recorded which). The receptors were sampled from a woman in her twenties or thirties with Graves disease.

The chain has TRBV21-1 and TRBJ2-5. TRBV21-1 is classified as a pseudogene. The CDR3 contains 13 residues. The CDR3 loop reads CASSNHSQETQYF. In DNA, the CDR3 is TGTGCCAGCAGCAATCACAGCCAAGAGACCCAGTACTTC.

The chain recombines TRBV29-1 with TRBJ2-1; the match to TRBD2 covers 9 bases. The germline V gene has CDR1 SQVTM and CDR2 ANQGSEA. Losses at the gene ends were 4 bases for V and 4 bases for J; bases not matched to a gene: 11. The length of the CDR3 is 16 residues. CDR3 sequence (DNA): TGCAGCGTTGTGGGGGGGGAGACTAGCGGATACAATGAGCAGTTCTTC. This codes for CSVVGGETSGYNEQFF.

This sequence joins TRBV28 and TRBJ1-6; D call uncertain. The CDR3 has 14 residues. Trimming left V 2 bases short and J 10 bases short, with 12 bases between. The V gene's germline CDR1 is MDHEN and CDR2 SYDVKM. In DNA form, the CDR3 reads TGTGCCAGCAGTTTACATAGTGTAGAATCACCCCTCCACTTT. It translates to CASSLHSVESPLHF.

CDR3 nucleotide sequence: TGTGCCAGCAGCTTATTAGAACTTCAAGAGACCCAGTACTTC. Encoded protein: CASSLLELQETQYF. V usage is TRBV7-9 and J usage is TRBJ2-5, with D uncertain. The CDR3 spans 14 residues. In germline, CDR1 is SEHNR, CDR2 FQNEAQ (reference sequence). V was pared by 2 bases and J by 2 bases, with 9 bases between.

The chain uses TRBV11-1 and TRBJ1-5; D ambiguous. The germline gives CDR1 SGHAT, CDR2 FQDESV (reference sequence). The CDR3 runs 15 residues. Between the trimmed V and J ends, which lost 5 bases and 2 bases, there was a span of 13 bases. CDR3 sequence: CASSPSVGGNQPQHF. CDR3 sequence (DNA): TGTGCCAGCAGCCCGTCGGTCGGAGGCAATCAGCCCCAGCATTTT.

This rearrangement joins TRBV5-1 to TRBJ2-3; 14 bases map to TRBD2. The CDR3 covers 20 residues. V lost 1 base to trimming and J lost 4 bases; unmatched junction nucleotides: 14. Germline assignment: CDR1 SGHRS and CDR2 YFSETQ. In DNA, the CDR3 is TGCGCCAGCAGCTTGCGCCAGGCCGGGACTAGCGGGAGTGGCGCAGATACGCAGTATTTT. Residues: CASSLRQAGTSGSGADTQYF.

The count of this clonotype is one. V and J are TRBV29-1 and TRBJ2-2; tentatively, D is TRBD1 (5 bases). The V end lost 3 bases, the J end lost 7 bases, and 12 bases lay between the germline ends. This CDR3 comprises 13 residues. Germline V lookup: CDR1 SQVTM, CDR2 ANQGSEA. The CDR3 here is CSVETARNGELFF. The CDR3 nucleotides read TGCAGCGTTGAGACAGCGAGGAACGGGGAGCTGTTTTTT.

This chain connects TRBV12-3 or TRBV12-4 to TRBJ2-5, with no clear D. Trimming took off 6 bases at V and 4 bases at J, with 9 bases between the two ends. CDR3 length: 12 residues. The CDR3 reads CASSLPGETQYF. The CDR3 DNA reads TGTGCCAGCAGCCTACCCGGAGAGACCCAGTACTTC.

The V and J genes are TRBV7-6 and TRBJ2-5; possibly TRBD2 for D (6 bases). This CDR3 region has 10 residues. Germline CDR1 SGHVS, CDR2 FNYEAQ. Trimming stripped 11 bases from V and 4 bases from J, with 8 bases between. This CDR3 reads CASAGETQYF. The CDR3 bases are TGTGCCTCAGCGGGAGAGACCCAGTACTTC.

The V and J genes are TRBV7-2 and TRBJ2-1; 7 bases agree with TRBD2. V was pared by 7 bases and J by 8 bases, with 8 bases of the junction left unmatched. Germline V gives CDR1 SGHTA, CDR2 FQGNSA. The CDR3 spans 13 residues. The CDR3 here is CASTLRGSHEQFF. CDR3 nucleotides: TGTGCCAGCACCCTGCGCGGGAGCCATGAGCAGTTCTTC.

V is TRBV2 and J is TRBJ2-1; the D gene is possibly TRBD1 (6 bases). Germline V CDR1 and CDR2: SNHLY, FYNNEI. Trimming shortened V by 8 bases and J by 4 bases, and 15 bases separated the two germline ends. The CDR3 loop spans 14 amino acids. The CDR3: CASGDYGTYNEQFF. In DNA, the CDR3 is TGTGCCAGCGGGGATTATGGGACATACAATGAGCAGTTCTTC.

The chain recombines TRBV5-1 with TRBJ2-2; the D gene is possibly TRBD1 (5 bases). The V gene's germline CDR1 is SGHRS and CDR2 YFSETQ. This CDR3 has 11 residues. V lost 4 bases to trimming and J lost 13 bases, with 11 bases between them. CDR3 amino acids: CASSTGRVLFF. CDR3 nucleotides: TGCGCCAGCAGCACAGGCCGGGTGCTGTTTTTT.

The rearrangement joins TRBV2 to TRBJ2-2, with a tentative D call TRBD1 (6 bases). Trimming took 9 bases from V and 4 from J, leaving 15 bases between them. This CDR3 is 14 amino acids long. Germline V gene lookup returns CDR1 SNHLY and CDR2 FYNNEI. The CDR3 DNA reads TGTGCCAGTTCTTTTGCAGGGGCCACCGGGGAGCTGTTTTTT. Its translation is CASSFAGATGELFF. Using reference TRBV2 and TRBJ2-2 for the parts outside the CDR3, the full variable domain is EPEVTQTPSHQVTQMGQEVILRCVPISNHLYFYWYRQILGQKVEFLVSFYNNEISEKSEIFDDQFSVERPDGSNFTLKIRSTKLEDSAMYFCASSFAGATGELFFGEGSRLTVL.

The chain links TRBV11-2 to TRBJ1-1; weak D call: TRBD1 (6 bases). V gave up 0 bases and J gave up 5 bases, with 13 bases separating them. The germline gives CDR1 SGHAT, CDR2 FQNNGV. This CDR3 is built from 15 residues. The CDR3 reads CASSLELDSNTEAFF. CDR3 DNA: TGTGCCAGCAGCTTAGAATTGGACAGCAATACTGAAGCTTTCTTT.

The chain combines TRBV13 with TRBJ2-7, with a weak D call TRBD1 (6 bases). Between the trimmed V and J ends, which lost 5 bases and 4 bases, there was a span of 15 bases. The germline V gene encodes CDR1 PRHDT and CDR2 FYEKMQ (reference sequence). The CDR3 runs to 14 residues. The CDR3 reads CASSATGTNYEQYF. In DNA form, the CDR3 reads TGTGCCAGCAGCGCTACAGGGACCAATTACGAGCAGTACTTC.

This sequence joins TRBV11-2 and TRBJ2-1; D is unclear. V lost 2 bases to trimming and J lost 6 bases, with 8 bases between them. CDR3 size: 13 residues. The germline V gene encodes CDR1 SGHAT and CDR2 FQNNGV. CDR3 region: CASSLINSNEQFF. The CDR3 coding sequence is TGTGCCAGCAGCTTAATAAACAGCAATGAGCAGTTCTTC.

This sequence joins TRBV6-6 and TRBJ2-5, with D possibly being TRBD2 (5 bases). Germline lookup yields CDR1 MNHNY and CDR2 SVGAGI (reference sequence). The CDR3 contains 14 residues. V lost 6 bases and J 5 bases, leaving 16 bases between the germline ends. CDR3 sequence reads: CASRLTPSGETQYF. CDR3 DNA: TGTGCCAGCAGACTAACACCGTCGGGGGAGACCCAGTACTTC.

There are a few counts of this clonotype. The chain is built from TRBV27 and TRBJ2-7; the D call may be TRBD1 or TRBD2 (6 bases each). CDR1 is MNHEY and CDR2 is SMNVEV in the germline V gene (reference sequence). The CDR3 extends over 15 amino acids. With 5 bases removed from V and 2 bases from J, the gap between germline ends came to 16 bases. The chain's CDR3 is CASSIEGGSPYEQYF. The CDR3 DNA reads TGTGCCAGCAGTATCGAGGGGGGAAGTCCCTACGAGCAGTACTTC.

This sequence joins TRBV19 and TRBJ1-2, with D uncertain. Per the germline V gene, CDR1 is LNHDA and CDR2 is SQIVND (reference sequence). The CDR3 has 13 amino acids. V was shortened by 5 bases and J by 4 bases, with 11 bases between the two germline ends. Written as DNA, the CDR3 is TGTGCCAGTAGTTATGCAGTTGGCTATGGCTACACCTTC. It specifies CASSYAVGYGYTF.

The chain has TRBV30 and TRBJ2-1; 9 nucleotides align to TRBD1. The CDR3 runs 13 residues. V dropped 4 bases and J dropped 9; count of bases not matched to a gene: 7. Germline V gene lookup returns CDR1 GTSNPN and CDR2 SVGIG (reference sequence). In DNA form, the CDR3 reads TGTGCCTGGAAGAGGACAGGGGTTAGTGAGCAGTTCTTC. This codes for CAWKRTGVSEQFF.

The chain uses TRBV5-1 and TRBJ2-2; D assignment may be TRBD1 or TRBD2 (5 bases each). Trimming removed 4 bases from V and 4 bases from J, with 11 bases in between. This CDR3 spans 14 amino acids. Germline CDR1 reads SGHRS; CDR2 reads YFSETQ. CDR3 in amino acids: CASSRDPGTGELFF. The CDR3 bases are TGCGCCAGCAGCCGGGACCCGGGCACCGGGGAGCTGTTTTTT.